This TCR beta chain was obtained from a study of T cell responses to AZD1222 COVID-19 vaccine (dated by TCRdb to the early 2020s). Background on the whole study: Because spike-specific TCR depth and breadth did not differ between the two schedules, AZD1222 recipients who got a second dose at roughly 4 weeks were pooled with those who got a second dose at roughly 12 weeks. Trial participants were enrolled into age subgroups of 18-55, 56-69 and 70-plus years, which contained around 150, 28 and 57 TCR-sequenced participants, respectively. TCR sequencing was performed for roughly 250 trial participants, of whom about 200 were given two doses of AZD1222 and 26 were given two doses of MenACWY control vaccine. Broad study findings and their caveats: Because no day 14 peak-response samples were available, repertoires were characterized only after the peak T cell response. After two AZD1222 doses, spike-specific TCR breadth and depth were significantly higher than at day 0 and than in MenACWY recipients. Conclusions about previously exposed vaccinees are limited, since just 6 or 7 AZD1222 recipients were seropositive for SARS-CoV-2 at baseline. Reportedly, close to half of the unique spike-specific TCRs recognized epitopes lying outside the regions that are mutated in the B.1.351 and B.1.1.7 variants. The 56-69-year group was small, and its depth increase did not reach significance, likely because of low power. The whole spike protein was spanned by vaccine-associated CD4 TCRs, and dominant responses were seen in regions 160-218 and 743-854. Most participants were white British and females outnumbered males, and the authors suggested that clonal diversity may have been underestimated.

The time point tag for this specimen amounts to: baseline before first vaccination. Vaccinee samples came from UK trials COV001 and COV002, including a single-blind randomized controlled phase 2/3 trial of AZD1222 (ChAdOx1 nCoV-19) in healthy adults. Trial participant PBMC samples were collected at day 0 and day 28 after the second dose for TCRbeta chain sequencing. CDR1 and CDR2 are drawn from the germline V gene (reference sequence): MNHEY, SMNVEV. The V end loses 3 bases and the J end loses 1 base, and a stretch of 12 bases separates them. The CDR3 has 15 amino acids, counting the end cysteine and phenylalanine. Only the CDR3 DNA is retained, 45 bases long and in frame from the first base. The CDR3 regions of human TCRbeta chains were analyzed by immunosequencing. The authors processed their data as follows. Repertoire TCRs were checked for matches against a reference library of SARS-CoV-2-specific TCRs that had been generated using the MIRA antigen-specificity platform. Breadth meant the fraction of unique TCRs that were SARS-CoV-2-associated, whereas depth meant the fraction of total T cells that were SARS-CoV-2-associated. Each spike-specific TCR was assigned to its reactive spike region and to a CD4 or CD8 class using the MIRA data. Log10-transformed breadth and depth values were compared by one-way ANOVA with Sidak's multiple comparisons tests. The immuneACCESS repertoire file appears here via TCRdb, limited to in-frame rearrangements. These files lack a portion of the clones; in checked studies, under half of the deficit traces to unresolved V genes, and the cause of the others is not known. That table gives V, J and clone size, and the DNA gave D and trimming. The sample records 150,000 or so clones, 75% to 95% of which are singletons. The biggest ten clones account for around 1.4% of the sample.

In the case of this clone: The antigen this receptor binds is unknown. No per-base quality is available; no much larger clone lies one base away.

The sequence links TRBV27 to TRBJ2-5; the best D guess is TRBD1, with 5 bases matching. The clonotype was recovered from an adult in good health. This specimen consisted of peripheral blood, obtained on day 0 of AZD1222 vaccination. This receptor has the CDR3 CASSLTRQIQETQYF. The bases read TGTGCCAGCAGTTTGACCAGACAGATCCAAGAGACCCAGTACTTC.